This is a list of T cell receptor beta chains from one sample in a study of shared clonotypes between healthy human individuals. Clones were sequenced by immunoSEQ multiplex PCR, and TCRdb holds only the in-frame ones, with some missing. This sample yields about 560,000 clones, of which around three quarters are seen a single time; 12% belongs to the top ten. The material sequenced was PBMCs. The receptors derive from a middle-aged woman in good health. Some clones in this sample may be carry-over from other donors' samples. The CDR3 runs from the conserved cysteine through the conserved F or W. A D gene is named only where the DNA matches it firmly. Some rows mark clone size as missing; the rest say once, few, many or name a class of expanded clone.

D: NA; V: TRBV5-4; J: TRBJ2-7; size: NA; CDR3: CASSLVGTRSYEQYF; DNA: TGTGCCAGCAGCTTGGTAGGGACCCGCTCCTACGAGCAGTACTTC
D: NA; V: TRBV11-3; J: TRBJ1-1; size: NA; CDR3: CASSGGNTEAFF; DNA: TGTGCCAGCAGCGGTGGGAACACTGAAGCTTTCTTT
D: NA; V: TRBV28; J: TRBJ2-7; size: few; CDR3: CASSLIEYEQYF; DNA: TGTGCCAGCAGCCTGATCGAATACGAGCAGTACTTC
D: NA; V: TRBV2; J: TRBJ2-7; size: NA; CDR3: CASTGDYEQYF; DNA: TGTGCCAGCACGGGTGACTACGAGCAGTACTTC
D: NA; V: TRBV19; J: TRBJ2-1; size: NA; CDR3: CASSRLYNEQFF; DNA: TGTGCCAGTAGTAGACTCTACAATGAGCAGTTCTTC
D: NA; V: TRBV5-4; J: TRBJ2-2; size: many; CDR3: CASSTAFQGTGELFF; DNA: TGTGCCAGCAGCACCGCCTTCCAGGGCACCGGGGAGCTGTTTTTT
D: TRBD2; V: TRBV18; J: TRBJ2-3; size: many; CDR3: CASSTTGTSASTDTQYF; DNA: TGTGCCAGCTCAACCACCGGGACTAGCGCTAGCACAGATACGCAGTATTTT
D: TRBD1; V: TRBV29-1; J: TRBJ1-2; size: NA; CDR3: CSAGQDYGYTF; DNA: TGCAGCGCGGGACAGGACTATGGCTACACCTTC
D: NA; V: TRBV27; J: TRBJ1-4; size: NA; CDR3: CASSLRSSATNEKLFF; DNA: TGTGCCAGCAGTTTAAGGAGCAGCGCAACTAATGAAAAACTGTTTTTT
D: TRBD1; V: TRBV11-1; J: TRBJ1-1; size: NA; CDR3: CASSLGGRGSVNTEAFF; DNA: TGTGCCAGCAGCTTAGGTGGCAGGGGGTCGGTGAACACTGAAGCTTTCTTT
D: NA; V: TRBV2; J: TRBJ2-7; size: NA; CDR3: CASRDLRVGEQYF; DNA: TGTGCCAGCAGGGACCTGCGGGTGGGCGAGCAGTACTTC
D: TRBD2; V: TRBV28; J: TRBJ2-7; size: NA; CDR3: CASSSPAGDYEQYF; DNA: TGTGCCAGCAGTTCACCAGCGGGAGATTACGAGCAGTACTTC
D: NA; V: TRBV20-1; J: TRBJ2-2; size: NA; CDR3: CSARDGRELFF; DNA: TGCAGTGCTAGAGATGGGAGGGAGCTGTTTTTT
D: NA; V: TRBV4-2; J: TRBJ2-1; size: NA; CDR3: CASSQERGGREQFF; DNA: TGTGCCAGCAGCCAAGAAAGGGGGGGCCGGGAGCAGTTCTTC
D: NA; V: TRBV7-9; J: TRBJ2-2; size: NA; CDR3: CASSLAMTTGELFF; DNA: TGTGCCAGCAGCTTAGCGATGACTACCGGGGAGCTGTTTTTT
D: TRBD1; V: TRBV30; J: TRBJ1-2; size: few; CDR3: CAWSGRQGFPVNYGYTF; DNA: TGTGCCTGGAGTGGGAGACAGGGATTCCCGGTGAACTATGGCTACACCTTC
D: TRBD2; V: TRBV7-8; J: TRBJ2-1; size: NA; CDR3: CASSIGLAGQEQFF; DNA: TGTGCCAGCAGCATCGGACTAGCGGGACAGGAGCAGTTCTTC
D: NA; V: TRBV21-1; J: TRBJ2-3; size: NA; CDR3: CASVNRDYGTDTQYF; DNA: TGTGCCAGCGTAAACCGGGACTACGGAACAGATACGCAGTATTTT
D: TRBD1; V: TRBV30; J: TRBJ1-2; size: many; CDR3: CAWSGLGTGDYGYTF; DNA: TGTGCCTGGAGTGGCCTAGGGACAGGGGACTATGGCTACACCTTC
D: NA; V: TRBV6-6; J: TRBJ2-7; size: NA; CDR3: CASTQTGHYEQYF; DNA: TGTGCCAGCACCCAGACAGGCCACTACGAGCAGTACTTC
D: NA; V: TRBV18; J: TRBJ2-7; size: NA; CDR3: CASSPLQGGEQYF; DNA: TGTGCCAGCTCACCCTTACAGGGCGGCGAGCAGTACTTC
D: NA; V: TRBV7-6; J: TRBJ2-7; size: NA; CDR3: CASSSLWGSVQYF; DNA: TGTGCCAGCAGCTCTCTGTGGGGTTCGGTGCAGTACTTC
D: TRBD1; V: TRBV7-2; J: TRBJ2-2; size: NA; CDR3: CASSRQGFWTGELFF; DNA: TGTGCCAGCAGCCGACAGGGGTTTTGGACCGGGGAGCTGTTTTTT
D: NA; V: TRBV5-4; J: TRBJ1-2; size: once; CDR3: CASSQGGVNYGYTF; DNA: TGTGCCAGCAGCCAGGGCGGGGTTAACTATGGCTACACCTTC
D: TRBD1; V: TRBV15; J: TRBJ1-6; size: NA; CDR3: CATSTRWTGVNSPLHF; DNA: TGTGCCACCAGCACCCGTTGGACAGGGGTAAATTCACCCCTCCACTTT
D: TRBD1; V: TRBV10-3; J: TRBJ2-2; size: NA; CDR3: CAISESADRGIIRELFF; DNA: TGTGCCATCAGTGAGTCGGCCGACAGGGGGATTATCAGGGAGCTGTTTTTT
D: TRBD2; V: TRBV5-1; J: TRBJ2-1; size: once; CDR3: CASRPISGRSSYNEQFF; DNA: TGCGCCAGCAGACCAATTAGCGGGAGGAGCTCCTACAATGAGCAGTTCTTC